This TCR beta chain was sequenced in a study of blood T cells in healthy people across ages. Study-wide points: Diversity of TCR beta correlated strongly with naive T cell percentage. Relative to aged donors, long-lived donors carried more naive CD4+ cells and displayed higher diversity.

This clonotype was counted between two and nine times. The antigen is unknown. Samples each yielded at least 5.5 micrograms of total RNA. Together with a sample-barcoded 5' primer, a J-beta primer mix was included in a second PCR lasting roughly 6 to 12 cycles. The authors tagged each cDNA molecule using a template-switch adaptor with 12 random nucleotides. TCRdb passed the 5' RACE reads through MiXCR, listing each CDR3 protein once. The sample lists about 280,000 distinct CDR3 sequences, roughly 26% occurring once. V shed 8 bases, J shed 0 bases, and the junction held 5 bases outside the gene matches. There are 14 residues in the CDR3. The germline V gene has CDR1 MNHNY and CDR2 SVGAGI (reference sequence).

Sequencing was performed on blood. The source of this sequence is a woman in her 70s in good health. The chain recombines TRBV6-6 with TRBJ2-3; TRBD2 matches at 7 bases. The CDR3 DNA reads TGTGCCAGCGGGGGGGACGGTAGCACAGATACGCAGTATTTT. Translation gives CASGGDGSTDTQYF.